This T cell receptor (beta chain) was profiled in a study of OX40 agonist ivuxolimab in advanced cancers. Generated by immunoSEQ multiplex PCR, the TCRdb table keeps only in-frame clones and is missing some. The sample has roughly 75,000 clones; around 90% are singletons. The CDR3 spans 14 residues. CDR1 is KGHSH and CDR2 is LQKENI in the germline V gene. V lost 0 bases and J lost 4, with 10 bases in between. To note about this clone: Within the sample, other DNA sequences also encode this same CDR3.

Specimen: CD4+ or CD8+ T cells sorted from blood, collected in a trial of the OX40 agonist ivuxolimab. The gene calls are TRBV18 and TRBJ2-7; D may be TRBD2 (5 bases). The sequence was collected from an adult with an advanced solid tumor such as melanoma, head and neck, liver or kidney cancer. In DNA form, the CDR3 reads TGTGCCAGCTCACCACCTGCCCGGGATTACGAGCAGTACTTC. It codes for CASSPPARDYEQYF.